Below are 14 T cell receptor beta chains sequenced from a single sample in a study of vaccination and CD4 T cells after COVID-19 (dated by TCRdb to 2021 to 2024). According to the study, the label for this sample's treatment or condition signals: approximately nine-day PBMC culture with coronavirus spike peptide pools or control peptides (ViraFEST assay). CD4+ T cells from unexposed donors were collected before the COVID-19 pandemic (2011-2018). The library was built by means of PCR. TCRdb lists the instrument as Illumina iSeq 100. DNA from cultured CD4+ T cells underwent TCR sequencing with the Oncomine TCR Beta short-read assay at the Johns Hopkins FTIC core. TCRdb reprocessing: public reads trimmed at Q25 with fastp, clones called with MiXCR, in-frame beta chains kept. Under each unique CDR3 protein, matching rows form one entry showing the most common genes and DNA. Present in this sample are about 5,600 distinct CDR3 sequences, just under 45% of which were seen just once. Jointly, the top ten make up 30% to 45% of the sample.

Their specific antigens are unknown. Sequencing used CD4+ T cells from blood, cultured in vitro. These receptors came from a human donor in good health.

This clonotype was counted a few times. The CDR3 bases are TGTGCCAGCACCACCGCAGGGACATTTGAAGCTTTCTTT. Residues: CASTTAGTFEAFF. This chain connects TRBV6-1 to TRBJ1-1; a possible D gene is TRBD1 (6 bases). CDR1 MNHNS and CDR2 SASEGT come from the germline V gene. This CDR3 spans 13 amino acids. Trimming left V 7 bases short and J 7 bases short, with 16 bases between.

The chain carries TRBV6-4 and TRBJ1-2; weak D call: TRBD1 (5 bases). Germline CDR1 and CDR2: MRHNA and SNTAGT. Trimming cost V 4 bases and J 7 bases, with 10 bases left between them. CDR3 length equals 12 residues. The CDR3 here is CASSGDGGGYTF. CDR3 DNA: TGTGCCAGCAGTGGGGACGGTGGTGGCTACACCTTC.

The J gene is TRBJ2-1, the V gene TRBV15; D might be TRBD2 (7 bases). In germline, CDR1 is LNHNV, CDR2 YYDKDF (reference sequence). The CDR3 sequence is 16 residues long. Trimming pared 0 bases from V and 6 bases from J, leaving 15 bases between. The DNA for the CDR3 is TGTGCCACCAGCAGAGATCGAGGGGGGGCAGTCAATGAGCAGTTCTTC. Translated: CATSRDRGGAVNEQFF.

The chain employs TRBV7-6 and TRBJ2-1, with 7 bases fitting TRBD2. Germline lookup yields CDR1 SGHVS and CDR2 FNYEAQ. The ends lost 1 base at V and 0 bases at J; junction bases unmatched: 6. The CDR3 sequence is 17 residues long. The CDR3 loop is CASSLGWRGSSYNEQFF. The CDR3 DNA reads TGTGCCAGCAGCTTAGGTTGGCGGGGGAGCTCCTACAATGAGCAGTTCTTC. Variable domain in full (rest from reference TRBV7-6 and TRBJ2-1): GAGVSQSPRYKVTKRGQDVALRCDPISGHVSLYWYRQALGQGPEFLTYFNYEAQQDKSGLPNDRFSAERPEGSISTLTIQRTEQRDSAMYRCASSLGWRGSSYNEQFFGPGTRLTVL.

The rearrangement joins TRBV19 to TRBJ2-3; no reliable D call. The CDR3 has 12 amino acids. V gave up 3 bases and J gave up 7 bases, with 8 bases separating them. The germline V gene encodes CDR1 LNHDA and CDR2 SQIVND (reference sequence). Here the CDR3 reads CASSMHGYTQYF. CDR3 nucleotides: TGTGCCAGTAGTATGCACGGGTATACGCAGTATTTT.

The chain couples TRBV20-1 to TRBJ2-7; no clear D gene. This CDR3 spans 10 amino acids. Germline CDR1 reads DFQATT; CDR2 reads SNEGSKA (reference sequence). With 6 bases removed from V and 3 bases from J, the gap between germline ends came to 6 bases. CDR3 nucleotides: TGCAGTGCAATCCACTACGAGCAGTACTTC. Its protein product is CSAIHYEQYF.

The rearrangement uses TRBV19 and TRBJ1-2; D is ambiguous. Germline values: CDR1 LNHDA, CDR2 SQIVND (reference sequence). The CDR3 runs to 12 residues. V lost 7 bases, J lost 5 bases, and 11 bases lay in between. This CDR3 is CASIRDEYGYTF. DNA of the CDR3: TGTGCCAGTATTAGAGATGAGTATGGCTACACCTTC.

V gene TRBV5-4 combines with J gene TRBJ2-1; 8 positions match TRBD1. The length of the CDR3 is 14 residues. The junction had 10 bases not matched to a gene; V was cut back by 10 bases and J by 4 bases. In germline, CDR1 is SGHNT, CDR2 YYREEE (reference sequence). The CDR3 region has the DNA TGTGCCCCAGGAAGACAGGGGTCTTACAATGAGCAGTTCTTC. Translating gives CAPGRQGSYNEQFF.

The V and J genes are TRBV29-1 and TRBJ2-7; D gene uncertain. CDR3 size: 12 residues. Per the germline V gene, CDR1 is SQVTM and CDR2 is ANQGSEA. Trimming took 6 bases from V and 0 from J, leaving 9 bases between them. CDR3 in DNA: TGCAGCGTCTTGACCGTCTCCTACGAGCAGTACTTC. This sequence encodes CSVLTVSYEQYF.

DNA of the CDR3: TGTGCCAGCAGCGTAGGCCTTTCCGGGACAGCAGAAGAGACCCAGTACTTC. It yields the protein CASSVGLSGTAEETQYF. The chain employs TRBV7-9 and TRBJ2-5; 7 bases line up with TRBD1. V shed 5 bases, J shed 3 bases, and the junction held 15 bases outside the gene matches. Looked up from germline, CDR1 is SEHNR and CDR2 is FQNEAQ (reference sequence). The CDR3 spans 17 residues.

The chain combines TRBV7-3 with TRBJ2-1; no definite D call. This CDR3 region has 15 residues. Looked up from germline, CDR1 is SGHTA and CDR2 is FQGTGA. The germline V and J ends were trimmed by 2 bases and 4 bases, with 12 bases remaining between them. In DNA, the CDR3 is TGTGCCAGCAGCTTAGTCCCGGTGCAGTACAATGAGCAGTTCTTC. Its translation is CASSLVPVQYNEQFF. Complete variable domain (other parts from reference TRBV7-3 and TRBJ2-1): GAGVSQTPSNKVTEKGKYVELRCDPISGHTALYWYRQSLGQGPEFLIYFQGTGAADDSGLPNDRFFAVRPEGSVSTLKIQRTERGDSAVYLCASSLVPVQYNEQFFGPGTRLTVL.

CDR3 nucleotide sequence: TGTGCCAGCAGGCTTCAAGAGGGGGGCAATCAGCCCCAGCATTTT. Translated, it gives CASRLQEGGNQPQHF. The genes are TRBV6-1 and TRBJ1-5; D is perhaps TRBD1 (6 bases). The CDR3 totals 15 residues. Trimming left V 6 bases short and J 2 bases short, with 14 bases between. Per the germline V gene, CDR1 is MNHNS and CDR2 is SASEGT.

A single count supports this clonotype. The CDR3 loop reads CASSQDMGGARPQHF. CDR3 nucleotide sequence: TGTGCCAGCAGCCAAGATATGGGAGGCGCCCGGCCCCAGCATTTT. The gene calls are TRBV3-1 and TRBJ1-5; D gene uncertain. Germline values: CDR1 LGHDT, CDR2 YNNKEL (reference sequence). V lost 0 bases, J lost 9 bases, and 15 bases lay in between. The CDR3 contains 15 residues. The complete variable domain, with remaining parts taken from reference TRBV3-1 and TRBJ1-5, reads DTAVSQTPKYLVTQMGNDKSIKCEQNLGHDTMYWYKQDSKKFLKIMFSYNNKELIINETVPNRFSPKSPDKAHLNLHINSLELGDSAVYFCASSQDMGGARPQHFGDGTRLSIL.

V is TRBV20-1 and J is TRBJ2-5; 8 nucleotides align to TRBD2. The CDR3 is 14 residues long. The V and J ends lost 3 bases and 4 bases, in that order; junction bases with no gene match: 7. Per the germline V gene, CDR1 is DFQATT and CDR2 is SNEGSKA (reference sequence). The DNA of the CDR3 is TGCAGTGCTAGTTCACGGGGGGGTTTAGAGACCCAGTACTTC. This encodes CSASSRGGLETQYF.